This T cell receptor beta chain was sequenced during a study of breast tumors, draining lymph nodes, adjacent tissues. By share, this clonotype ranks as medium-sized. The antigen is unknown. TCRdb re-analysed the multiplex PCR reads in MiXCR, keeping a single row per CDR3 protein. This repertoire shows 6,000 or so distinct CDR3 sequences, 43% found once; its top ten account for 35% to 50%. Points from the study as a whole: Data fit most tumor T cells coming from lymph node, expanding in tumor. The lymph node origin of tumor T cells was framed as consistent with a hypothesis, not demonstrated. Tumor and nontumor repertoires were significantly more similar in luminal-like than in basal-like breast cancer.

The CDR3 has 16 residues. Germline V CDR1 and CDR2: MNHEY, SMNVEV (reference sequence). V dropped 5 bases and J dropped 1; count of bases not matched to a gene: 9. The TCR originated in a female donor with breast cancer. Some clones in this sample may be carry-over from other donors' samples. The sequenced sample was tumor-adjacent breast tissue. The rearrangement links TRBV27 to TRBJ2-7; 9 nucleotides match TRBD1. The CDR3 is CASSPDGTGMSYEQYF. In nucleotides, the CDR3 is TGTGCCAGCAGTCCGGACGGGACAGGGATGTCCTACGAGCAGTACTTC.